These 31 T cell receptor beta chains share one sample of origin, sequenced in a study of cytomegalovirus exposure and HLA in healthy donors. Sequencing was performed with immunoSEQ multiplex PCR; in TCRdb, only in-frame clones are kept and a portion is missing. In the table there are roughly 250,000 clones, 70% to 90% of which are singletons. Sequenced sample: PBMCs. Receptor source: a woman aged 30 to 39 in good health and CMV-seropositive.

The chain joins TRBV27 to TRBJ2-3; 9 bases map to TRBD2. V dropped 0 bases and J dropped 9; count of bases not matched to a gene: 1. The CDR3 loop spans 13 amino acids. Germline CDR1 is MNHEY and CDR2 is SMNVEV (reference sequence). The CDR3 reads CASSLSTSGTQYF. The CDR3, as DNA: TGTGCCAGCAGTTTATCGACTAGCGGAACGCAGTATTTT.

CDR3 sequence reads: CASSLTEASGSHEQYF. In nucleotides, the CDR3 is TGTGCCAGCAGCTTAACGGAGGCTAGCGGGAGCCACGAGCAGTACTTC. The chain recombines TRBV7-3 with TRBJ2-7; TRBD2 matches at 10 bases. The CDR3 is made up of 16 amino acids. CDR1 and CDR2 (germline): SGHTA, FQGTGA. V lost 0 bases, J lost 5 bases, and 7 bases stayed unmatched. Full variable domain (outside the CDR3, taken from reference TRBV7-3 and TRBJ2-7): GAGVSQTPSNKVTEKGKYVELRCDPISGHTALYWYRQSLGQGPEFLIYFQGTGAADDSGLPNDRFFAVRPEGSVSTLKIQRTERGDSAVYLCASSLTEASGSHEQYFGPGTRLTVT.

The chain employs TRBV5-1 and TRBJ1-4; the D gene is possibly TRBD1 (5 bases). CDR1 is SGHRS and CDR2 is YFSETQ in the germline V gene. V was shortened by 4 bases and J by 7 bases, with 14 bases between the two germline ends. This CDR3 contains 14 residues. CDR3 protein: CASSGGRPTEKLFF. CDR3 DNA: TGCGCCAGCAGCGGGGGGAGGCCGACTGAAAAACTGTTTTTT.

The chain is built from TRBV21-1 and TRBJ1-4. TRBV21-1 is shown as a pseudogene. The length of the CDR3 is 16 residues. The CDR3 DNA reads as TGTGCCAGCAGCAAAGGGGAGGGGGGGAGATGGGAAAAACTGTTTTTT. Protein: CASSKGEGGRWEKLFF.

The DNA of the CDR3 is TGTGCCAGCAGCCGGGACAGGGGCTTCTACGAGCAGTACTTC. As protein: CASSRDRGFYEQYF. The chain has TRBV16 and TRBJ2-7; 10 bases are a match to TRBD1. Per the germline V gene, CDR1 is KGHSY and CDR2 is FQNENV. The V gene end was trimmed by 4 bases and the J gene end by 3 bases; junction bases not matched to a gene: 3. This CDR3 has 14 amino acids.

The genes are TRBV28 and TRBJ2-5; TRBD2 agrees at 9 bases. Per germline, CDR1 MDHEN and CDR2 SYDVKM. The V and J ends lost 4 bases and 1 base, in that order; junction bases with no gene match: 10. The CDR3 is 17 amino acids. The CDR3 loop is CASSSTSLAGFQETQYF. The CDR3 nucleotides are TGTGCCAGCAGTTCCACCTCACTAGCGGGCTTCCAAGAGACCCAGTACTTC. Filled out from reference TRBV28 and TRBJ2-5, the complete variable domain reads DVKVTQSSRYLVKRTGEKVFLECVQDMDHENMFWYRQDPGLGLRLIYFSYDVKMKEKGDIPEGYSVSREKKERFSLILESASTNQTSMYLCASSSTSLAGFQETQYFGPGTRLLVL.

The genes are TRBV6-5 and TRBJ1-1, with a weak D call TRBD1 (5 bases). The length of the CDR3 is 15 residues. Germline V gene lookup returns CDR1 MNHEY and CDR2 SVGAGI. V lost 4 bases to trimming and J lost 5 bases, with 17 bases between them. CDR3 DNA sequence: TGTGCCAGCAGTTCCATCGGCGGGGGGGGGACTGAAGCTTTCTTT. Its translation: CASSSIGGGGTEAFF.

The genes are TRBV5-1 and TRBJ2-3, with D possibly TRBD1 on 5 matching bases. Germline assignment: CDR1 SGHRS and CDR2 YFSETQ. The CDR3 is 15 amino acids. Trimming shortened V by 4 bases and J by 0 bases, and 12 bases separated the two germline ends. This chain's CDR3 is CASSLLTVSTDTQYF. CDR3 DNA: TGCGCCAGCAGCCTGCTGACAGTTAGCACAGATACGCAGTATTTT.

This clone was counted between two and nine times. The chain recombines TRBV4-1 with TRBJ2-2; D remains unclear. V lost 4 bases, J lost 2 bases, and 2 bases lay in between. The germline V gene has CDR1 MGHRA and CDR2 YSYEKL. The CDR3 totals 12 residues. CDR3 DNA sequence: TGCGCCAGCAGCCCTAACACCGGGGAGCTGTTTTTT. The encoded protein is CASSPNTGELFF.

The table lists this clone with a count of one. The gene calls are TRBV7-6 and TRBJ2-7; TRBD2 aligns across 8 bases. V shed 5 bases and J 1 base; nucleotides not matched to a gene: 13. The CDR3 extends over 17 amino acids. Looked up from germline, CDR1 is SGHVS and CDR2 is FNYEAQ. The CDR3 is CASSRPMGLVGSYEQYF. In DNA form, the CDR3 reads TGTGCCAGCAGCCGACCCATGGGACTAGTAGGGTCCTACGAGCAGTACTTC.

This rearrangement joins TRBV29-1 to TRBJ2-7; the match to TRBD2 covers 8 bases. J was trimmed by 3 bases and V by 2 bases; bases with no gene match: 0. The CDR3 runs 12 residues. Germline assignment: CDR1 SQVTM and CDR2 ANQGSEA. CDR3 region: CSVETSGYEQYF. The CDR3 coding sequence is TGCAGCGTTGAAACTAGCGGCTACGAGCAGTACTTC.

V and J are TRBV19 and TRBJ2-1, with D maybe TRBD2 (6 bases). The CDR3 runs 14 residues. The germline V gene has CDR1 LNHDA and CDR2 SQIVND (reference sequence). Trimming removed 3 bases at V and 8 bases at J, with 14 bases between. The CDR3 nucleotides read TGTGCCAGTAGTATGGTCGGGAGTCACGATGAGCAGTTCTTC. This gives the protein CASSMVGSHDEQFF.

The gene calls are TRBV28 and TRBJ2-1; D ambiguous. The CDR3 extends over 12 amino acids. Germline CDR1 and CDR2: MDHEN and SYDVKM. V gave up 5 bases and J gave up 7 bases, with 9 bases separating them. The CDR3 DNA follows: TGTGCCAGCAGTGATGTTGAGAATGAGCAGTTCTTC. It translates to CASSDVENEQFF.

The chain joins TRBV28 to TRBJ2-7; D might be TRBD2 (6 bases). Trimming pared 5 bases from V and 1 base from J, leaving 12 bases between. The germline V gene has CDR1 MDHEN and CDR2 SYDVKM. This CDR3 is built from 14 residues. The CDR3 DNA reads as TGTGCCAGCAGTATATTAGCGGAATCCTACGAGCAGTACTTC. Its protein is CASSILAESYEQYF.

The V and J genes are TRBV7-3 and TRBJ1-1, with TRBD1 matching over 9 bases. Germline V gene sequence: CDR1 SGHTA, CDR2 FQGTGA. The CDR3 has 15 amino acids. The trim removed 5 bases at V and 1 base at J, leaving 5 bases unmatched. In DNA form, the CDR3 reads TGTGCCAGCAGCCCCCACAGGGGGCAGAACACTGAAGCTTTCTTT. Its translation: CASSPHRGQNTEAFF.

This chain links TRBV28 with TRBJ1-4; D possibly corresponds to TRBD1 (5 bases). Germline lookup yields CDR1 MDHEN and CDR2 SYDVKM. V was cut by 6 bases and J by 4 bases, with 15 bases left in between. This CDR3 contains 15 residues. The DNA for the CDR3 is TGTGCCAGCAGGATCCAGGGTGGGGTTAATGAAAAACTGTTTTTT. Amino acids: CASRIQGGVNEKLFF.

This clone is a singleton in its sample. The rearrangement joins TRBV27 to TRBJ2-3; 7 bases are shared with TRBD1. This CDR3 spans 18 amino acids. Germline loops: CDR1 MNHEY, CDR2 SMNVEV (reference sequence). V lost 4 bases, J lost 0 bases, and 13 bases stayed unmatched. CDR3 residues: CASSYLSFQQGSTDTQYF. Written as DNA, the CDR3 is TGTGCCAGCAGTTATTTATCTTTCCAACAGGGGAGCACAGATACGCAGTATTTT.

V is TRBV5-1 and J is TRBJ2-7; tentatively, D is TRBD2 (5 bases). Trimming stripped 4 bases from V and 6 bases from J, with 17 bases between. The CDR3 has 14 amino acids. CDR1 and CDR2 (germline): SGHRS, YFSETQ. The CDR3 sequence: CASSRGSIPLEQYF. DNA for the CDR3: TGCGCCAGCAGCCGGGGTAGCATTCCTCTCGAGCAGTACTTC. Using reference TRBV5-1 and TRBJ2-7 for the parts outside the CDR3, the full variable domain is KAGVTQTPRYLIKTRGQQVTLSCSPISGHRSVSWYQQTPGQGLQFLFEYFSETQRNKGNFPGRFSGRQFSNSRSEMNVSTLELGDSALYLCASSRGSIPLEQYFGPGTRLTVT.

V is TRBV27 and J is TRBJ2-5; D is uncertain. Trimming stripped 5 bases from V and 1 base from J, with 8 bases between. Germline-derived CDR1 and CDR2 are MNHEY and SMNVEV (reference sequence). CDR3 size: 13 residues. The CDR3 reads CASSISPQETQYF. In DNA form, the CDR3 reads TGTGCCAGCAGTATCTCCCCCCAAGAGACCCAGTACTTC.

The chain has TRBV7-9 and TRBJ2-7; D perhaps matches TRBD2 (6 bases). The germline V and J ends were trimmed by 6 bases and 3 bases, with 30 bases remaining between them. The CDR3 contains 19 residues. Germline V gene lookup returns CDR1 SEHNR and CDR2 FQNEAQ (reference sequence). The CDR3 spells CASSPPPGLPPQTIYEQYF. The CDR3 DNA reads TGTGCCAGCAGTCCCCCGCCCGGACTACCACCCCAAACAATCTACGAGCAGTACTTC. Drawing the rest from reference TRBV7-9 and TRBJ2-7, the complete variable domain is DTGVSQNPRHKITKRGQNVTFRCDPISEHNRLYWYRQTLGQGPEFLTYFQNEAQLEKSRLLSDRFSAERPKGSFSTLEIQRTEQGDSAMYLCASSPPPGLPPQTIYEQYFGPGTRLTVT.

V usage is TRBV6-1 and J usage is TRBJ1-2; D not certain. The CDR3 extends over 12 amino acids. Germline V lookup: CDR1 MNHNS, CDR2 SASEGT. Trimming removed 4 bases at V and 5 bases at J, with 8 bases between. CDR3 nucleotide sequence: TGTGCCAGCAGTGGGGCACTTTATGGCTACACCTTC. Translated: CASSGALYGYTF.

V usage is TRBV2 and J usage is TRBJ2-7; no definite D call. The length of the CDR3 is 14 residues. Germline V gene sequence: CDR1 SNHLY, CDR2 FYNNEI. V lost 2 bases and J lost 0, with 8 bases in between. The CDR3, as DNA: TGTGCCAGCAGTGAATCCCCGGGCTCCTACGAGCAGTACTTC. Translated: CASSESPGSYEQYF.

The chain links TRBV9 to TRBJ2-5; 10 positions agree with TRBD2. J gave up 4 bases and V 0 bases, and 9 bases lay outside the gene matches. Germline assignment: CDR1 SGDLS and CDR2 YYNGEE. The CDR3 sequence is 17 residues long. CDR3 protein: CASSVGSSGSLVETQYF. In DNA, the CDR3 is TGTGCCAGCAGCGTAGGGTCTAGCGGGAGTCTCGTAGAGACCCAGTACTTC.

The chain employs TRBV30 and TRBJ1-4; weak D call: TRBD1 (5 bases). Trimming cost V 5 bases and J 8 bases, with 21 bases left between them. The germline gives CDR1 GTSNPN, CDR2 SVGIG (reference sequence). CDR3 length: 15 residues. DNA for the CDR3: TGTGCCTGGTCGGACCAGGGAGGGTCTTGGGAAAAACTGTTTTTT. Amino acids: CAWSDQGGSWEKLFF.

The genes are TRBV7-3 and TRBJ2-2; TRBD2 matches 7 bases. Trimming removed 2 bases from V and 1 base from J; junction bases left unmatched: 1. The CDR3 runs 15 residues. In germline, CDR1 is SGHTA, CDR2 FQGTGA. The CDR3 DNA sequence: TGTGCCAGCAGCTTACAGCGGGGGAACACCGGGGAGCTGTTTTTT. It is translated as CASSLQRGNTGELFF.

The chain combines TRBV29-1 with TRBJ2-3; no clear D gene. The CDR3 is 12 amino acids. Trimming removed 5 bases from V and 2 bases from J, with 8 bases in between. CDR1 is SQVTM, CDR2 ANQGSEA, per germline. As DNA, the CDR3 is TGCAGCGTTTACTACATCACAGATACGCAGTATTTT. Translating gives CSVYYITDTQYF.

The rearrangement joins TRBV27 to TRBJ2-7; 9 nucleotides align to TRBD2. With 1 base clipped from V and 7 bases from J, the junction kept 11 bases outside the gene matches. This CDR3 is 16 amino acids long. Germline V gene data show CDR1 as MNHEY and CDR2 as SMNVEV (reference sequence). Here the CDR3 DNA reads TGTGCCAGCAGTTTATACGCGGGAGGGCAGGTTCGGGAGCAGTACTTC. Its protein is CASSLYAGGQVREQYF.

The gene calls are TRBV2 and TRBJ2-7; TRBD1 matches at 7 bases. This CDR3 region has 14 residues. Germline CDR1 and CDR2: SNHLY and FYNNEI. Trimming cost V 3 bases and J 3 bases; bases outside gene matches: 5. The CDR3 here is CASSEKGAFYEQYF. The CDR3 DNA sequence: TGTGCCAGCAGTGAGAAGGGGGCGTTCTACGAGCAGTACTTC.

V usage is TRBV5-1 and J usage is TRBJ1-1, with TRBD1 identical over 8 bases. Unmatched junction bases numbered 3, after V lost 2 bases and J lost 0 bases. The CDR3 sequence is 15 residues long. CDR1 and CDR2 from the germline V gene are SGHRS and YFSETQ. The CDR3 nucleotides read TGCGCCAGCAGCTTACAGGGACAGGTGAACACTGAAGCTTTCTTT. Its protein is CASSLQGQVNTEAFF.

V is TRBV5-1 and J is TRBJ2-2, with a tentative D call TRBD1 (6 bases). CDR3 length: 15 amino acids. The V and J ends lost 0 bases and 5 bases respectively, with 11 bases between them. Germline CDR1 SGHRS, CDR2 YFSETQ. CDR3 residues: CASSLDRVMTGELFF. For the CDR3, the DNA is TGCGCCAGCAGCTTGGACAGGGTTATGACCGGGGAGCTGTTTTTT.

This chain joins TRBV7-2 and TRBJ2-5; possibly TRBD1 for D (5 bases). The germline V gene encodes CDR1 SGHTA and CDR2 FQGNSA. V lost 0 bases and J lost 1, with 9 bases in between. CDR3 size: 15 residues. CDR3 residues: CASSLAGTGQETQYF. The CDR3 coding sequence is TGTGCCAGCAGCTTAGCTGGCACAGGCCAAGAGACCCAGTACTTC.